This TCR beta chain was obtained from a study of shared clonotypes between healthy human individuals. Regarding the study as a whole: Incomplete sequencing of sorted subsets was indicated by rarefaction despite large depth. Among donors, sharing of clonotypes was expected to be affected by sequencing depth.

Of note for this clone: What it binds is not known.

This CDR3 has 20 residues. V gave up 4 bases and J gave up 0 bases, with 22 bases separating them. In germline, CDR1 is MNHNS, CDR2 SASEGT. Profiled with immunoSEQ multiplex PCR; TCRdb holds only in-frame clones, not every one. Among more than 2 million clones listed, 85% to 95% were seen once. Sequencing used naive CD4+ T cells sorted from blood. Documented subset: CD45RA+ positively selected. The receptor was derived from a man between 18 and 29 years old in good health. The V and J genes are TRBV6-1 and TRBJ2-6, with D perhaps being TRBD1 or TRBD2 (5 bases each). The CDR3 DNA follows: TGTGCCAGCAGTGGCAAACCTCCGGGACGTAAGAGCTCTGGGGCCAACGTCCTGACTTTC. Its translation is CASSGKPPGRKSSGANVLTF.